The clone carrying this T cell receptor beta chain was picked up many times. The antigen remains undetermined. The data derive from a study of regulatory T cells in long-lasting Graves disease. Findings and caveats of the study: Persistent Graves' patients showed less TCR diversity than newly diagnosed ones.

As to time point: newly diagnosed GD, antithyroid drugs for less than 3 months. PBMC-extracted RNA yielded the TCR library. Building the TCR beta libraries relied on iRepertoire HTBI primers, and CDR3 regions underwent Arm-PCR. Source study methods: The identification of 60 or so TRBV and approximately 13 TRBJ segments was made across samples. Each CDR3 protein gets one entry after TCRdb re-called the multiplex PCR reads with MiXCR. What appears here as the V and J calls and clone size reflects TCRdb's work, not the paper's. The sample consists of about 560,000 distinct CDR3 sequences, about 16% of them appearing once. The V gene end was trimmed by 0 bases and the J gene end by 10 bases; junction bases not matched to a gene: 9. CDR1 SNHLY and CDR2 FYNNEI come from the germline V gene. The CDR3 runs 16 residues. This sample was also put to use in a study of T cells in Graves' hyperthyroidism and ophthalmopathy. From that report: Among the patients, aged 18 to 65, hyperthyroidism was newly diagnosed and had lasted under 2 months.

J is TRBJ2-1 and V is TRBV2; 10 nucleotides align to TRBD2. The TCR comes from a man aged 18 to 30 with Graves disease. The material was peripheral blood mononuclear cells (PBMCs), obtained at new diagnosis, from a patient treated with antithyroid drugs. The CDR3 coding sequence is TGTGCCAGCAGTGAAGCGCGGAGCGGGAGGGGGGGAGAGCAGTTCTTC. Amino acids: CASSEARSGRGGEQFF.